In this sample, the clone carrying this TCR delta chain turned up a few times. CDR3 length equals 19 residues. CDR1 is GEAIGNYY and CDR2 is EKD in the germline V gene. V lost 2 bases, J lost 2 bases, and 9 bases stayed unmatched. These data originate in a study of gamma-delta chains in newborns, infants, children. TCRdb re-processed the reads via CATT. Seen here are fewer than 15,000 delta-chain clones, 7.3% observed once, and the top ten hold about 20%. Input material: blood. The source is a child who was a newborn, infant or young child, either healthy, febrile or measles-vaccinated (not recorded which). The chain has TRDV2 and TRDJ3; 9 bases fit TRDD3. The CDR3 reads CACDKILGDLPWDTRQMFF. The CDR3, as DNA: TGTGCCTGTGACAAAATACTGGGGGACCTCCCCTGGGACACCCGACAGATGTTTTTC.